This T cell receptor (beta chain) emerged from a study of blood T cell repertoires in COVID-19. Study background: PBMCs, B-cell-depleted T cells, or T cells were the source of the cDNA or gDNA that made up the material.

This clone appeared a few times. CDR3 length: 15 residues. With V trimmed by 5 bases and J by 4 bases, 6 bases remained unmatched. Germline V gene data show CDR1 as SEHNR and CDR2 as FQNEAQ (reference sequence). Ages ranged from 18 to 89 years, with residence in 24 US areas. Clones were sequenced by immunoSEQ multiplex PCR, and TCRdb holds only the in-frame ones, with some missing. The sample contains hundreds of thousands of clones, 82% of which appear only once. V usage is TRBV7-9 and J usage is TRBJ1-5; 9 nucleotides agree with TRBD1. The sequence was collected from a woman aged 55-75 years who had recovered from COVID-19. The material sequenced was PBMCs or T cells enriched from blood (not recorded which). The CDR3 spells CASSVGQGGNQPQHF. CDR3 bases: TGTGCCAGCAGCGTGGGACAGGGTGGAAATCAGCCCCAGCATTTT. Using reference TRBV7-9 and TRBJ1-5 for the parts outside the CDR3, the full variable domain is DTGVSQNPRHKITKRGQNVTFRCDPISEHNRLYWYRQTLGQGPEFLTYFQNEAQLEKSRLLSDRFSAERPKGSFSTLEIQRTEQGDSAMYLCASSVGQGGNQPQHFGDGTRLSIL.